This T cell receptor beta chain was documented in a study of monozygotic twins with inflammatory bowel disease. Study-level findings and limits: The study supported no single strong signal or clonotype linked to IBD.

Across eight separate reactions for each sample, cDNA was made. TCRdb reprocessed the 5' RACE reads and reports one entry per CDR3 protein, with no DNA. The sample has about 380,000 distinct CDR3 sequences. Regarding this clonotype: What it recognizes is unknown.

This CDR3 spans 16 amino acids. Per the germline V gene, CDR1 is SGHTA and CDR2 is FQGNSA. This sequence was found in a human donor with ulcerative colitis or Crohn's disease, or a healthy co-twin of an affected twin (not recorded which). The chain joins TRBV7-2 to TRBJ2-3; the TCRdb call, TRBD2, lacks DNA for checking. Sequenced sample: blood. This CDR3 is CASSLNSGAGEDTQYF.